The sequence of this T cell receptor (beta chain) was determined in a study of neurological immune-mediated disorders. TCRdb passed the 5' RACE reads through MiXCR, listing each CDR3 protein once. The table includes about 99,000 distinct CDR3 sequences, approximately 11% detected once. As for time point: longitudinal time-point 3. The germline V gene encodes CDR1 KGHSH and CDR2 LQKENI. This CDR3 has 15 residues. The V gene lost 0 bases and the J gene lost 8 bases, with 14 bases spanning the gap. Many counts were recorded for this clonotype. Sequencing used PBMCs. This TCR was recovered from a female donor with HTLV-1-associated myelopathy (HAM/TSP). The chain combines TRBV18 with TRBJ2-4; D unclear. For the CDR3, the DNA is TGTGCCAGCTCACCACCGTCCGGTTTTAGGGACATTCAGTACTTC. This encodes CASSPPSGFRDIQYF.